This T cell receptor (beta chain) was identified in a study of T-cell reconstitution after alpha-beta-depleted transplantation in children. General observations from the study: Newly produced T cells mostly provided counts and TCRbeta diversity after one year, as hyperexpanded clones declined. Several patients had high TCRbeta diversity at day 60; it came from surviving recipient T cells and thymic progenitors. The origin of alpha-beta T cells about two months after transplant was reportedly several hundred expanded graft clones.

CDR3 length: 12 residues. Germline V gene sequence: CDR1 GTSNPN, CDR2 SVGIG (reference sequence). Unique molecular identifiers were incorporated when the TCRbeta library was constructed. TCRdb independently ran MiXCR on the PCR reads; one entry per CDR3 protein. The sample carries roughly 120,000 distinct CDR3 sequences, around 10% recorded once. In regard to this clonotype: The antigen is undetermined.

This sequence joins TRBV30 and TRBJ1-5; D may be TRBD1 (5 bases). This clonotype originated in a boy between 2 and 15 years old with acute lymphoblastic leukemia, due to receive a stem cell transplant. The material was PBMCs, obtained before TCRalphabeta/CD19-depleted stem cell transplant. CDR3 DNA: TGTGCTTGGGGCAGGCCCAATCAGCCCCAGCATTTT. Translating it yields CAWGRPNQPQHF.